The 7 T cell receptor beta chains below all came from one sample that was sequenced in a study of cytomegalovirus exposure and HLA in healthy donors. A multiplex PCR was run with 60 Vbeta primers and 13 Jbeta primers. TCRdb's copy holds only in-frame clones and misses some; the assay was immunoSEQ multiplex PCR. This sample carries roughly 100,000 clones, over 9% of them seen once, and the ten largest clones take less than 6%. Sequencing was carried out using PBMCs. The receptors come from a man in his forties in good health and CMV-seropositive.

This clone was counted only a few times. The chain has TRBV25-1 and TRBJ2-5, with 9 bases identical to TRBD1. Germline trimming cut 6 bases from V and 3 bases from J; bases unmatched to any gene: 8. CDR1 is MGHDK, CDR2 SYGVNS, per germline. This CDR3 comprises 15 residues. CDR3 loop: CASRPDRGRKETQYF. The CDR3, as DNA: TGTGCCAGCAGGCCAGACAGGGGGAGAAAAGAGACCCAGTACTTC. Full variable domain (missing parts from reference TRBV25-1 and TRBJ2-5): EADIYQTPRYLVIGTGKKITLECSQTMGHDKMYWYQQDPGMELHLIHYSYGVNSTEKGDLSSESTVSRIRTEHFPLTLESARPSHTSQYLCASRPDRGRKETQYFGPGTRLLVL.

This clone was seen more than once but under ten times. The genes are TRBV28 and TRBJ1-3; D possibly corresponds to TRBD1 (5 bases). CDR1 and CDR2 (germline): MDHEN, SYDVKM. This CDR3 is built from 15 residues. Trimming removed 2 bases at V and 0 bases at J, with 8 bases between. The CDR3 region has the DNA TGTGCCAGCAGTTTAGGGGGGGGCTCTGGAAACACCATATATTTT. It translates to CASSLGGGSGNTIYF.

The rearrangement links TRBV6-1 to TRBJ2-5; TRBD1 might be the D (6 bases). V was shortened by 10 bases and J by 5 bases, with 14 bases between the two germline ends. The CDR3 has 12 residues. The germline V gene has CDR1 MNHNS and CDR2 SASEGT. CDR3 in DNA: TGTGCCACCGCCCAGGGGCCGGAGACCCAGTACTTC. It encodes CATAQGPETQYF.

The chain recombines TRBV19 with TRBJ2-7; 8 nucleotides match TRBD2. Germline trimming cut 3 bases from V and 6 bases from J; bases unmatched to any gene: 4. CDR3 length equals 13 residues. Germline values: CDR1 LNHDA, CDR2 SQIVND (reference sequence). The CDR3 DNA reads as TGTGCCAGTAGTATGTGGCTAGCGGGCGAGCAGTACTTC. Encoded protein: CASSMWLAGEQYF.

This clone was seen only a few times. The CDR3 DNA reads as TGTGCCACCGACCTAGATCAAACCGGGGAGCTGTTTTTT. Its protein is CATDLDQTGELFF. J is TRBJ2-2 and V is TRBV7-2; no reliable D call. CDR1 is SGHTA, CDR2 FQGNSA, per germline. V lost 10 bases and J lost 5, with 14 bases in between. The CDR3 has 13 residues.

This clone was picked up a small number of times. The gene calls are TRBV7-8 and TRBJ1-4, with 11 bases fitting TRBD1. The germline CDR1 and CDR2 sequences are SGHVS and FQNEAQ. The CDR3 runs to 18 residues. V lost 4 bases to trimming and J lost 8 bases; unmatched junction nucleotides: 15. In DNA, the CDR3 is TGTGCCAGCAGCTCAACCGGGACAGGGGGAGCTGCGAGGGAAAAACTGTTTTTT. It encodes CASSSTGTGGAAREKLFF.

The chain combines TRBV9 with TRBJ2-4, with TRBD2 matching 10 bases. The length of the CDR3 is 15 residues. With V trimmed by 7 bases and J by 0 bases, 4 bases remained unmatched. The germline CDR1 and CDR2 sequences are SGDLS and YYNGEE. The CDR3 loop is CASGAGGLAKNIQYF. CDR3 in DNA: TGTGCCAGCGGAGCGGGAGGGTTAGCCAAAAACATTCAGTACTTC. Filled out from reference TRBV9 and TRBJ2-4, the complete variable domain reads DSGVTQTPKHLITATGQRVTLRCSPRSGDLSVYWYQQSLDQGLQFLIQYYNGEERAKGNILERFSAQQFPDLHSELNLSSLELGDSALYFCASGAGGLAKNIQYFGAGTRLSVL.